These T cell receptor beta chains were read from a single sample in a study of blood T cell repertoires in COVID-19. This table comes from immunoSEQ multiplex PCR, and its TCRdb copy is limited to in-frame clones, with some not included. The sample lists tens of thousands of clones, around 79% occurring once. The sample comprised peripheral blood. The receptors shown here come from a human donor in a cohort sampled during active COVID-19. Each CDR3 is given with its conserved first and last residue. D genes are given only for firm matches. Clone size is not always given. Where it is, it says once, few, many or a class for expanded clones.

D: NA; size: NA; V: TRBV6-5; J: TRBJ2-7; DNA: TGTGCCAGCAGTTACTCGACAATGGGTGAACGCGAGCAGTACTTC; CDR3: CASSYSTMGEREQYF
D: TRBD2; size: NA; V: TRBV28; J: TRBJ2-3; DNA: TGTGCCAGCAGTTCCACTAGACTAGCCCCCACAGATACGCAGTATTTT; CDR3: CASSSTRLAPTDTQYF
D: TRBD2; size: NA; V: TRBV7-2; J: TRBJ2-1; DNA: TGTGCCAGCAGCTTAGTGGCGGTAGCGGGCTACAATGAGCAGTTCTTC; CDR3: CASSLVAVAGYNEQFF
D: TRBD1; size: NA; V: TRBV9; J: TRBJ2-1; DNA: TGTGCCAGCAGCGTAGGACAGGGGCGCTCCTACAATGAGCAGTTCTTC; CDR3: CASSVGQGRSYNEQFF
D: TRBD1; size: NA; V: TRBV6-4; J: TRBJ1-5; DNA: TGTGCCAGGGGACAGGGGGTCCATCAGCCCCAGCATTTT; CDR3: CARGQGVHQPQHF
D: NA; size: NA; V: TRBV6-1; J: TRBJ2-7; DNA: TGTGCCAGCAGTGAAGCGCTTCGCGGGGGCGGGCAGACCTACGAGCAGTACTTC; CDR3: CASSEALRGGGQTYEQYF
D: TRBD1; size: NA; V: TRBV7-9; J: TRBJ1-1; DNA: TGTGCCAGCAGCTTGGGGACAGAGAACACTGAAGCTTTCTTT; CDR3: CASSLGTENTEAFF
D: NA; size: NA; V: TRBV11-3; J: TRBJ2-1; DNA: TGTGCCAGCAGCCTGAACCCGGGAGATGAGCAGTTCTTC; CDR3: CASSLNPGDEQFF
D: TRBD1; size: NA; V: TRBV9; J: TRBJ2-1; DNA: TGTGCCAGCAGCGCGACAGGGAGTGTCTACAATGAGCAGTTCTTC; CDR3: CASSATGSVYNEQFF
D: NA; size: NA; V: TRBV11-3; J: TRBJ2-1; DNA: TGTGCCAGCAGCTTAGGGGGAGCGGATGAGCAGTTCTTC; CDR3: CASSLGGADEQFF
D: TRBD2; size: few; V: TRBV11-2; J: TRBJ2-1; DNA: TGTGCCAGCAGCTTAGCTAGCGGTTCGAACACGGATGAGCAGTTCTTC; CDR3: CASSLASGSNTDEQFF
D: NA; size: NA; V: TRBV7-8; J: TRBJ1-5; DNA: TGTGCCAGCAGCCCTCTCGGAGGGGGGAGGGATCAGCCCCAGCATTTT; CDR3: CASSPLGGGRDQPQHF
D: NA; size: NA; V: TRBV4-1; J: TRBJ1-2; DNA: TGCGCCAGCAGCCTTCAGGGTACCTATGGCTACACCTTC; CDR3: CASSLQGTYGYTF
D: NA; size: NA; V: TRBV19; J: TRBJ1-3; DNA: TGTGCCAGTAGTCCACGGACAGCTGGAAACACCATATATTTT; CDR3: CASSPRTAGNTIYF
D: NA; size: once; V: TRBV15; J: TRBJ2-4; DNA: TGTGCCACCAGCAGAGCTAAGGGGATTCAGTACTTC; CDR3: CATSRAKGIQYF
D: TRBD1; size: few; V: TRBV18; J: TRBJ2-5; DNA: TGTGCCAGCTCACCACCGACAGGGGGCGAAGAGACCCAGTACTTC; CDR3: CASSPPTGGEETQYF
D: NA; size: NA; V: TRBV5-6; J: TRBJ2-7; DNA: TGTGCCAGCAGCTTGGGGACCCGGGACATATCCGGGCAGTACTTC; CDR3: CASSLGTRDISGQYF
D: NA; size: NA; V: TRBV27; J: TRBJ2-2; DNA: TGTGCCAGCAGTCAGTACAGGGATAACACCGGGGAGCTGTTTTTT; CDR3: CASSQYRDNTGELFF
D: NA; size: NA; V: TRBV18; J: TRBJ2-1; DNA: TGTGCCAGCTCACCAGGCGGCTCACACCTTTCCTACAATGAGCAGTTCTTC; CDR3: CASSPGGSHLSYNEQFF
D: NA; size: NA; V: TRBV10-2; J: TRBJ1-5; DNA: TGCGCCACACGCGGGGCCGGGGGACAGCCCCAGCATTTT; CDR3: CATRGAGGQPQHF
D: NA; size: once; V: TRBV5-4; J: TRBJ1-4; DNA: TGTGCCAGCAGCTTGGACCGGGGGGCGCCTAATGAAAAACTGTTTTTT; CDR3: CASSLDRGAPNEKLFF
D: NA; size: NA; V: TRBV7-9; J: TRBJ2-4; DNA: TGTGCCAGCAGCTTATCTTCGGAGAGCAACATTCAGTACTTC; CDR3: CASSLSSESNIQYF
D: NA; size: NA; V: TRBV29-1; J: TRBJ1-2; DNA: TGCAGCGCCGGGACCGCGGGGAACTATGGCTACACCTTC; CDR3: CSAGTAGNYGYTF
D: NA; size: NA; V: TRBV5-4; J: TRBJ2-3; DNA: TGTGCCAGCAGCTTGCAAGGCGAGGGAGATACGCAGTATTTT; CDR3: CASSLQGEGDTQYF
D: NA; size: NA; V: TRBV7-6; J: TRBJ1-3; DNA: TGTGCCAGCAGCTTAAATCGCGGGGTAGCTGGAAACACCATATATTTT; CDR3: CASSLNRGVAGNTIYF
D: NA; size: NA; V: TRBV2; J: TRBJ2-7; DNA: TGTGCCACAGGGAGGGGGGCCTACGAGCAGTACTTC; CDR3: CATGRGAYEQYF
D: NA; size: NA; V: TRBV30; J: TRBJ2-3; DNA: TGTGCCTGGGTCCGGGACATTTTCACAGATACGCAGTATTTT; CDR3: CAWVRDIFTDTQYF
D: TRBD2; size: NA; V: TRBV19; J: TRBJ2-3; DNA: TGTGCCACCCGGGATAGCGGGAGTCGTGATACGCAGTATTTT; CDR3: CATRDSGSRDTQYF
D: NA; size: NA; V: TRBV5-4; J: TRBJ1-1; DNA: TGTGCCAGCAGCTTCCCGGCAGGGTGGAACACTGAAGCTTTCTTT; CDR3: CASSFPAGWNTEAFF
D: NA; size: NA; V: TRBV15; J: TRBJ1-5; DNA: TGTGCCACCAGCAGAGGACCAGGTTATAATCAGCCCCAGCATTTT; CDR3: CATSRGPGYNQPQHF
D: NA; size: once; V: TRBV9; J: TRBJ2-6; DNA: TGTGCCAGCAGCGAGACGGGACACAGGCTCCTTGGGGCCAACGTCCTGACTTTC; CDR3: CASSETGHRLLGANVLTF
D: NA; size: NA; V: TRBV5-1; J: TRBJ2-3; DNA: TGCGCCAGCAGCTTGGAGGCGGGGAGAGATACGCAGTATTTT; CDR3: CASSLEAGRDTQYF
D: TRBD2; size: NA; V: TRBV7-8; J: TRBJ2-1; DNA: TGTGCCAGCAGAGAGGGACTAGCGGGATACAATGAGCAGTTCTTC; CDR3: CASREGLAGYNEQFF
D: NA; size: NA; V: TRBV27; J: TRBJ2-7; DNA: TGTGCCAGCAGAGAACAGGGTACCTACGAGCAGTACTTC; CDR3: CASREQGTYEQYF
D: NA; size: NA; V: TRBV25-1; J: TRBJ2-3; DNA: TGTGCCAGCAGTCCGTTTAGGGGTGGCACAGATACGCAGTATTTT; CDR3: CASSPFRGGTDTQYF
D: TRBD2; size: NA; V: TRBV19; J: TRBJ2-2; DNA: TGTGCCAGTAGTATAAATTGGGGCGGGAGAGGGGCGAACACCGGGGAGCTGTTTTTT; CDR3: CASSINWGGRGANTGELFF
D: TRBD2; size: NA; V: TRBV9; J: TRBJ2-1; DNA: TGTGCCAGCAGCGTAGGACAGCGAGGACTAGCGGGAGCGAATGAGCAGTTCTTC; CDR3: CASSVGQRGLAGANEQFF